What follows are 17 T cell receptor beta chains derived from one specimen sequenced in a study of cytomegalovirus exposure and HLA in healthy donors. The PCR ran on 60 Vbeta and 13 Jbeta primers. This table comes from immunoSEQ multiplex PCR, and its TCRdb copy is limited to in-frame clones, with some not included. The data show some 110,000 clones, over 65% seen once. Specimen: PBMCs. The origin of the receptors is a man aged 35-49 years in good health and CMV-seropositive.

The chain links TRBV27 to TRBJ2-5, with 10 bases identical to TRBD1. The J call may be faulty, since TRBJ2-7 better matches the DNA end. Germline loops: CDR1 MNHEY, CDR2 SMNVEV (reference sequence). This CDR3 spans 15 amino acids. The CDR3 is CASRGAGQGFNEQYF. CDR3 nucleotides: TGTGCCAGCAGGGGTGCGGGACAGGGGTTTAACGAGCAGTACTTC.

The rearrangement joins TRBV9 to TRBJ1-2; 8 bases are a match to TRBD1. V dropped 6 bases and J dropped 3; count of bases not matched to a gene: 7. This CDR3 is built from 14 residues. Germline CDR1 SGDLS, CDR2 YYNGEE. The CDR3 nucleotides are TGTGCCAGCACCGGGACAGGTCTTGACTATGGCTACACCTTC. Protein sequence: CASTGTGLDYGYTF.

The genes are TRBV15 and TRBJ2-2; no clear D gene. Germline V gene data show CDR1 as LNHNV and CDR2 as YYDKDF (reference sequence). The V and J ends lost 0 bases and 0 bases respectively, with 11 bases between them. CDR3 length: 17 amino acids. The CDR3 sequence: CATSREAGPTNTGELFF. The CDR3 nucleotides read TGTGCCACCAGCAGAGAGGCAGGCCCAACGAACACCGGGGAGCTGTTTTTT.

This clone came up once. CDR3 loop: CASSFRSRGRYNEQFF. The CDR3 nucleotides are TGTGCCAGCAGTTTCAGGTCTCGCGGGAGGTACAATGAGCAGTTCTTC. The genes are TRBV28 and TRBJ2-1; 8 bases line up with TRBD2. Germline-derived CDR1 and CDR2 are MDHEN and SYDVKM. The CDR3 totals 16 residues. V was pared by 3 bases and J by 4 bases, with 8 bases of the junction left unmatched.

The chain combines TRBV2 with TRBJ2-5; D call uncertain. The V and J ends lost 6 bases and 4 bases respectively, with 12 bases between them. Germline assignment: CDR1 SNHLY and CDR2 FYNNEI. The CDR3 totals 13 residues. The CDR3 DNA follows: TGTGCCAGCAGAGGCAGGTCAGGAGAGACCCAGTACTTC. It is translated as CASRGRSGETQYF.

The chain has TRBV19 and TRBJ2-2; TRBD1 is a possible D gene (6 bases). Germline loops: CDR1 LNHDA, CDR2 SQIVND (reference sequence). V lost 0 bases to trimming and J lost 8 bases, with 13 bases between them. The CDR3 sequence is 15 residues long. Here the CDR3 reads CASSIDDRWRGELFF. In nucleotides, the CDR3 is TGTGCCAGTAGTATAGATGACAGGTGGAGGGGGGAGCTGTTTTTT.

Remarks on this clone: Different DNA sequences within this sample yield the same CDR3. The V gene is TRBV5-4, the J gene TRBJ2-7; 11 nucleotides match TRBD2. Germline V gene sequence: CDR1 SGHNT, CDR2 YYREEE (reference sequence). The CDR3 length is 15 residues. The trim removed 3 bases at V and 2 bases at J, leaving 4 bases unmatched. CDR3 sequence: CASSSGTSGTYEQYF. CDR3 DNA: TGTGCCAGCAGCTCCGGGACTAGCGGAACCTACGAGCAGTACTTC.

The chain uses TRBV7-8 and TRBJ2-7, with a weak D call TRBD1 (5 bases). This CDR3 has 17 residues. Germline V lookup: CDR1 SGHVS, CDR2 FQNEAQ. V dropped 0 bases and J dropped 0 bases, with 15 bases sitting between them. The DNA for the CDR3 is TGTGCCAGCAGCTTAGCGTTTTTCACAGGTAGCTCCTACGAGCAGTACTTC. Translation: CASSLAFFTGSSYEQYF.

The V call is TRBV29-1, the J call TRBJ2-1; 13 bases line up with TRBD2. CDR3 length: 15 amino acids. CDR1 is SQVTM, CDR2 ANQGSEA, per germline. The ends lost 7 bases at V and 1 base at J; junction bases unmatched: 4. CDR3 in amino acids: CSAELAGGSYNEQFF. CDR3 sequence (DNA): TGCAGCGCGGAACTAGCGGGGGGGTCCTACAATGAGCAGTTCTTC.

This clone was seen once. V and J are TRBV7-2 and TRBJ1-1; 8 positions agree with TRBD1. The CDR3 consists of 14 residues. The V gene end was trimmed by 2 bases and the J gene end by 7 bases; junction bases not matched to a gene: 6. CDR1 and CDR2 from the germline V gene are SGHTA and FQGNSA. Written as DNA, the CDR3 is TGTGCCAGCAGCTTACAGGGGGCGCAAGGTGAAGCTTTCTTT. Translating gives CASSLQGAQGEAFF.

J is TRBJ2-2 and V is TRBV7-9; tentatively, D is TRBD2 (6 bases). Between the trimmed V and J ends, which lost 0 bases and 2 bases, there was a span of 10 bases. The CDR3 sequence is 16 residues long. The germline V gene encodes CDR1 SEHNR and CDR2 FQNEAQ (reference sequence). CDR3 sequence (DNA): TGTGCCAGCAGCTTAGCGGGAGGACCCAACACCGGGGAGCTGTTTTTT. This codes for CASSLAGGPNTGELFF.

The CDR3 DNA reads as TGTGCCAGTAGTCAGGGACAGGTTAGCACAGATACGCAGTATTTT. It specifies CASSQGQVSTDTQYF. This rearrangement joins TRBV19 to TRBJ2-3, with 8 bases that match TRBD1. In germline, CDR1 is LNHDA, CDR2 SQIVND (reference sequence). V shed 5 bases and J 0 bases; nucleotides not matched to a gene: 4. The CDR3 totals 15 residues.

This chain connects TRBV5-1 to TRBJ1-1; unclear D gene. The CDR3 is made up of 15 amino acids. Trimming cost V 2 bases and J 5 bases, with 16 bases left between them. Per germline, CDR1 SGHRS and CDR2 YFSETQ. CDR3 coding DNA: TGCGCCAGCAGCTTTTTAGGGTCGGCGGGGACTGAAGCTTTCTTT. As protein: CASSFLGSAGTEAFF.

The chain employs TRBV10-3 and TRBJ2-1, with 9 nucleotides matching TRBD1. V lost 3 bases and J lost 2; bases outside the gene matches: 5. Germline lookup yields CDR1 ENHRY and CDR2 SYGVKD. The CDR3 contains 16 residues. This chain's CDR3 is CAISEGTGKTYNEQFF. In DNA form, the CDR3 reads TGTGCCATCAGTGAAGGGACAGGGAAAACCTACAATGAGCAGTTCTTC.

The chain recombines TRBV6-5 with TRBJ1-2, with 9 bases matching TRBD1. The germline gives CDR1 MNHEY, CDR2 SVGAGI. V lost 6 bases, J lost 1 base, and 3 bases stayed unmatched. The CDR3 length is 14 residues. This CDR3 reads CASRPTGGNYGYTF. The CDR3 DNA follows: TGTGCCAGCAGGCCGACAGGGGGTAACTATGGCTACACCTTC.

Points on this clone: This sample also contains other DNA sequences that code for the same CDR3. The rearrangement uses TRBV18 and TRBJ2-5, with a possible D match to TRBD2 (8 bases). V lost 3 bases, J lost 4 bases, and 15 bases lay in between. CDR1 and CDR2 (germline): KGHSH, LQKENI. This CDR3 spans 15 amino acids. The CDR3 sequence: CASSPVAGQRETQYF. The CDR3 region has the DNA TGTGCCAGCTCACCGGTAGCGGGACAGCGAGAGACCCAGTACTTC. The full variable domain, in which reference TRBV18 and TRBJ2-5 provide the parts outside the CDR3, is NAGVMQNPRHLVRRRGQEARLRCSPMKGHSHVYWYRQLPEEGLKFMVYLQKENIIDESGMPKERFSAEFPKEGPSILRIQQVVRGDSAAYFCASSPVAGQRETQYFGPGTRLLVL.

The chain links TRBV27 to TRBJ1-1; 7 nucleotides align to TRBD1. V dropped 2 bases and J dropped 1; count of bases not matched to a gene: 10. Per germline, CDR1 MNHEY and CDR2 SMNVEV (reference sequence). The CDR3 loop spans 17 amino acids. The CDR3 region has the DNA TGTGCCAGCAGTTTAGTATCAGGGGGTGGAAAGAACACTGAAGCTTTCTTT. This encodes CASSLVSGGGKNTEAFF.